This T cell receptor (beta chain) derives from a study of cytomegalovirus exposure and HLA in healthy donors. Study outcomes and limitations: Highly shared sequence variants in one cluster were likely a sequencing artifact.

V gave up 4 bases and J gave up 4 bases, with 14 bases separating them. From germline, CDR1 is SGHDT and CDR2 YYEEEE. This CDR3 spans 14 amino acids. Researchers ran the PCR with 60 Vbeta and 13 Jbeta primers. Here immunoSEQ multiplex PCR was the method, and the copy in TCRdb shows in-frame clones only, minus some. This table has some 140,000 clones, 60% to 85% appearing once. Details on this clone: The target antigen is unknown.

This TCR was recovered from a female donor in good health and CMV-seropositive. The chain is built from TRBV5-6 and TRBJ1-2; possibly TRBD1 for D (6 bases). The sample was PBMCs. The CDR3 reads CASSISRGPYGYTF. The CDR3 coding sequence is TGTGCCAGCAGCATTTCCAGGGGTCCCTATGGCTACACCTTC.